Listed here are 13 T cell receptor beta chains from one sample, sequenced in a study of blood T cell repertoires in COVID-19. Produced via immunoSEQ multiplex PCR; TCRdb's table is partial and in-frame only. The sample yields tens of thousands of clones, 65% to 85% seen once. Sequencing was carried out using peripheral blood. These receptors all come from a man older than 75 with active or convalescent COVID-19.

The CDR3 DNA follows: TGCGCCAGCAGTAAGGGGACAGTTTCTGGAAACACCATATATTTT. Protein sequence: CASSKGTVSGNTIYF. The chain couples TRBV10-1 to TRBJ1-3; TRBD1 matches at 7 bases. J was trimmed by 1 base and V by 5 bases; bases with no gene match: 5. Germline lookup yields CDR1 WNHNN and CDR2 SYGVQD (reference sequence). This CDR3 has 15 amino acids.

The gene calls are TRBV6-5 and TRBJ1-6, with TRBD1 matching 9 bases. The CDR3 is made up of 15 amino acids. The ends lost 0 bases at V and 9 bases at J; junction bases unmatched: 3. The germline CDR1 and CDR2 sequences are MNHEY and SVGAGI. CDR3 residues: CASSYSGQGGSPLHF. CDR3 DNA: TGTGCCAGCAGTTACTCGGGACAGGGTGGTTCACCCCTCCACTTT.

The table lists this clone with a few counts. J is TRBJ1-5 and V is TRBV5-8; D is ambiguous. V shed 4 bases and J shed 6 bases, with 8 bases lying between them. Germline V gene sequence: CDR1 SGHTS, CDR2 YDEGEE. The CDR3 loop spans 12 amino acids. CDR3 sequence: CASSPFGQPQHF. In DNA form, the CDR3 reads TGTGCCAGCAGCCCCTTCGGTCAGCCCCAGCATTTT. Filled out from reference TRBV5-8 and TRBJ1-5, the complete variable domain reads EAGVTQSPTHLIKTRGQQATLRCSPISGHTSVYWYQQALGLGLQFLLWYDEGEERNRGNFPPRFSGRQFPNYSSELNVNALELEDSALYLCASSPFGQPQHFGDGTRLSIL.

This sequence joins TRBV6-6 and TRBJ2-5, with 15 bases identical to TRBD2. V was pared by 5 bases and J by 5 bases, with 15 bases of the junction left unmatched. The CDR3 sequence is 19 residues long. CDR1 and CDR2 from the germline V gene are MNHNY and SVGAGI (reference sequence). Written as DNA, the CDR3 is TGTGCCAGCAGTCTAACTTACGGACTAGCGGGGGGGCCGTGGGAGACCCAGTACTTC. Translated: CASSLTYGLAGGPWETQYF.

A few counts support this clone. The rearrangement joins TRBV5-3 to TRBJ1-2; the D gene is possibly TRBD1 (5 bases). TRBV5-3 is assigned to the ORF class and has an uncertain function. The CDR3 has 12 amino acids. Between the trimmed V and J ends, which lost 0 bases and 6 bases, there was a span of 6 bases. The CDR3 protein is CARSLGGDGYTF. The DNA of the CDR3 is TGTGCCAGAAGCTTGGGGGGCGATGGCTACACCTTC.

The chain carries TRBV25-1 and TRBJ2-5, with 8 bases identical to TRBD2. The CDR3 has 16 residues. The V segment lost 0 bases and the J segment 4 bases; nucleotides outside the gene matches: 7. The germline CDR1 and CDR2 sequences are MGHDK and SYGVNS. The CDR3 protein is CASSEYRGAGAETQYF. CDR3 DNA sequence: TGTGCCAGCAGTGAATATAGGGGAGCGGGGGCAGAGACCCAGTACTTC.

The chain combines TRBV9 with TRBJ1-5; D unresolved. The germline CDR1 and CDR2 sequences are SGDLS and YYNGEE. The CDR3 loop spans 14 amino acids. Trimming cost V 4 bases and J 4 bases, with 12 bases left between them. CDR3 in amino acids: CASSPEGRNQPQHF. The DNA of the CDR3 is TGTGCCAGCAGCCCAGAGGGAAGGAATCAGCCCCAGCATTTT.

The V call is TRBV3-1 (or the pseudogene TRBV3-2), the J call TRBJ1-2; 11 bases agree with TRBD1. CDR1 is LGHDT, CDR2 YNNKEL, per germline (reference sequence). The junction had 2 bases not matched to a gene; V was cut back by 4 bases and J by 4 bases. CDR3 length: 14 residues. CDR3 nucleotide sequence: TGTGCCAGCAGCCGGGACAGGGGGTTCTATGGCTACACCTTC. Residues: CASSRDRGFYGYTF.

This clone was counted a few times. The V and J genes are TRBV6-2 or TRBV6-3 and TRBJ2-7; unclear D gene. Deletions cut 6 bases from V and 6 bases from J, with 15 bases between. The CDR3 runs to 13 residues. Germline CDR1 and CDR2: MNHEY and SVGEGT. CDR3 sequence (DNA): TGTGCCAGCAGCGCGACCGTCCGAGGCGAGCAGTACTTC. Translation: CASSATVRGEQYF.

The V call is TRBV29-1, the J call TRBJ2-7; 7 nucleotides line up with TRBD1. Unmatched junction bases numbered 5, after V lost 0 bases and J lost 9 bases. Germline loops: CDR1 SQVTM, CDR2 ANQGSEA. This CDR3 region has 12 residues. CDR3 in DNA: TGCAGCGTTGAAGAGACAGGGTGGGTGCAGTACTTC. This translates into CSVEETGWVQYF.

V gene TRBV6-2 or TRBV6-3 combines with J gene TRBJ2-7; 10 bases fit TRBD1. The CDR3 covers 15 residues. CDR1 is MNHEY, CDR2 SVGEGT, per germline. The trim removed 5 bases at V and 5 bases at J, leaving 9 bases unmatched. Written as DNA, the CDR3 is TGTGCCAGCAGTGACCCGGGACAGGGGCGGGACGAGCAGTACTTC. This sequence encodes CASSDPGQGRDEQYF.

The chain uses TRBV5-6 and TRBJ1-1; D ambiguous. The V and J ends lost 0 bases and 0 bases respectively, with 9 bases between them. The CDR3 spans 15 residues. Germline lookup yields CDR1 SGHDT and CDR2 YYEEEE. CDR3 coding DNA: TGTGCCAGCAGCTTGGCCGGAGTCATGAACACTGAAGCTTTCTTT. Protein product: CASSLAGVMNTEAFF.

This clone was observed a handful of times. Here the CDR3 DNA reads TGTGCCAGCAGTTTGGGGGCGTCAAATCAGCCCCAGCATTTT. Its translation is CASSLGASNQPQHF. The chain joins TRBV9 to TRBJ1-5; possibly TRBD1 for D (6 bases). The germline V and J ends were trimmed by 5 bases and 4 bases, with 13 bases remaining between them. The length of the CDR3 is 14 residues. CDR1 is SGDLS and CDR2 is YYNGEE in the germline V gene.